The 7 T cell receptor beta chains in this list originate from one sample, sequenced in a study of CD8 T cells in ankylosing spondylitis. TCRdb re-called the 5' RACE reads through MiXCR, storing one row per CDR3 protein. The sample lists over 100,000 distinct CDR3 sequences, 9.5% to 12% occurring once. Source material: blood, either unsorted or a sorted T cell fraction (not recorded which). Receptor source: a female donor with ankylosing spondylitis or in good health (not recorded which).

This clonotype occurred many times. The chain is built from TRBV5-1 and TRBJ2-1; no clear D gene. The CDR3 runs to 14 residues. With 0 bases removed from V and 2 bases from J, the gap between germline ends came to 6 bases. Germline CDR1 reads SGHRS; CDR2 reads YFSETQ. CDR3 sequence (DNA): TGCGCCAGCAGCTTGGTAAGTCCCTACAATGAGCAGTTCTTC. Amino acid sequence: CASSLVSPYNEQFF.

This clonotype was picked up many times. The rearrangement links TRBV18 to TRBJ1-1; D ambiguous. The CDR3 has 13 residues. CDR1 is KGHSH and CDR2 is LQKENI in the germline V gene. V lost 2 bases and J 3 bases, leaving 7 bases between the germline ends. The CDR3 sequence: CASSPSQDTEAFF. For the CDR3, the DNA is TGTGCCAGCTCACCATCCCAGGACACTGAAGCTTTCTTT. The variable domain in full, completed from reference TRBV18 and TRBJ1-1, reads NAGVMQNPRHLVRRRGQEARLRCSPMKGHSHVYWYRQLPEEGLKFMVYLQKENIIDESGMPKERFSAEFPKEGPSILRIQQVVRGDSAAYFCASSPSQDTEAFFGQGTRLTVV.

This clonotype was recorded at least ten times. The chain joins TRBV20-1 to TRBJ1-5; D is uncertain. V was trimmed by 3 bases and J by 7 bases, leaving 13 bases between them. Germline loops: CDR1 DFQATT, CDR2 SNEGSKA (reference sequence). The CDR3 consists of 13 residues. CDR3 sequence reads: CSASPPPGQPQHF. The CDR3 nucleotides are TGCAGTGCTAGCCCCCCCCCAGGACAGCCCCAGCATTTT.

The chain uses TRBV5-1 and TRBJ1-3; D call uncertain. Deletions cut 0 bases from V and 0 bases from J, with 4 bases between. The CDR3 is 14 residues long. Germline loops: CDR1 SGHRS, CDR2 YFSETQ. CDR3 bases: TGCGCCAGCAGCTTGGGGATCTCTGGAAACACCATATATTTT. Residues: CASSLGISGNTIYF. Combining the CDR3 with reference TRBV5-1 and TRBJ1-3 gives the whole variable domain KAGVTQTPRYLIKTRGQQVTLSCSPISGHRSVSWYQQTPGQGLQFLFEYFSETQRNKGNFPGRFSGRQFSNSRSEMNVSTLELGDSALYLCASSLGISGNTIYFGEGSWLTVV.

This clonotype was found many times. V and J are TRBV6-1 and TRBJ1-5; D remains ambiguous. Looked up from germline, CDR1 is MNHNS and CDR2 is SASEGT. V lost 1 base and J 11 bases, leaving 12 bases between the germline ends. This CDR3 spans 13 amino acids. The CDR3 loop is CASSEDRGDAQHF. CDR3 coding DNA: TGTGCCAGCAGTGAAGATCGTGGCGACGCCCAGCATTTT.

This chain connects TRBV11-2 to TRBJ2-3; 8 bases are a match to TRBD2. Germline CDR1 reads SGHAT; CDR2 reads FQNNGV. The CDR3 is 14 residues long. Losses at the gene ends were 6 bases for V and 3 bases for J; bases not matched to a gene: 5. CDR3 sequence: CASRTGLVTDTQYF. The CDR3 DNA follows: TGTGCCAGCAGGACGGGACTAGTTACAGATACGCAGTATTTT.

This clonotype came up many times. The chain links TRBV12-3 or TRBV12-4 to TRBJ2-7; the match to TRBD1 covers 10 bases. Trimming took 5 bases from V and 2 from J; bases not matched to a gene: 9. The CDR3 loop spans 16 amino acids. The CDR3 loop reads CASSAVPGTGAYEQYF. The CDR3 DNA sequence: TGTGCCAGCAGTGCCGTCCCCGGGACAGGGGCCTACGAGCAGTACTTC.